The 22 T cell receptor beta chains in this list originate from one sample, sequenced in a study of OX40 agonist ivuxolimab in advanced cancers. Here immunoSEQ multiplex PCR was the method, and the copy in TCRdb shows in-frame clones only, minus some. The data show 65,000 to 70,000 clones, with approximately 93% seen just once and 0.25% to 0.3% held by the top ten. The sequences come from CD4+ or CD8+ T cells sorted from blood, collected in a trial of the OX40 agonist ivuxolimab. The origin of the receptors is an adult with an advanced solid tumor such as melanoma, head and neck, liver or kidney cancer.

The V and J genes are TRBV18 and TRBJ2-4; 7 nucleotides match TRBD1. This CDR3 contains 18 residues. The J segment lost 0 bases and the V segment lost 2 bases, leaving 10 bases of the junction unmatched. The V gene's germline CDR1 is KGHSH and CDR2 LQKENI. The CDR3 DNA sequence: TGTGCCAGCTCACCAAGACCCCGGGACAGCCTAGCCAAAAACATTCAGTACTTC. As protein: CASSPRPRDSLAKNIQYF.

V is TRBV11-3 and J is TRBJ2-5, with 10 bases identical to TRBD1. Germline V gives CDR1 SGHNT, CDR2 YENEEA. With V trimmed by 1 base and J by 2 bases, 4 bases remained unmatched. The CDR3 extends over 16 amino acids. CDR3 protein: CASSLGGQGRQETQYF. CDR3 nucleotides: TGTGCCAGCAGCTTAGGGGGACAGGGGCGTCAAGAGACCCAGTACTTC.

The chain combines TRBV9 with TRBJ2-1, with 13 bases identical to TRBD2. V trimming: 3 bases; J trimming: 6 bases; junction bases outside the gene matches: 3. Germline assignment: CDR1 SGDLS and CDR2 YYNGEE. The CDR3 sequence is 15 residues long. In DNA form, the CDR3 reads TGTGCCAGCAGCGGACTAGCGGGAGGACGCAATGAGCAGTTCTTC. Its translation: CASSGLAGGRNEQFF.

This rearrangement joins TRBV13 to TRBJ2-1, with 8 bases that match TRBD2. The CDR3 has 14 amino acids. Germline V CDR1 and CDR2: PRHDT, FYEKMQ (reference sequence). The V gene end was trimmed by 6 bases and the J gene end by 4 bases; junction bases not matched to a gene: 5. CDR3 sequence: CASRASGWYNEQFF. DNA of the CDR3: TGTGCCAGCAGGGCTAGCGGGTGGTACAATGAGCAGTTCTTC.

The V and J genes are TRBV29-1 and TRBJ1-5; TRBD1 matches at 7 bases. CDR1 is SQVTM, CDR2 ANQGSEA, per germline. V lost 2 bases and J lost 8; bases outside the gene matches: 6. The CDR3 has 13 amino acids. CDR3 in amino acids: CSVEKGAWEPQHF. The CDR3 DNA sequence: TGCAGCGTTGAAAAGGGGGCTTGGGAGCCCCAGCATTTT. The variable domain in full, with the rest retrieved from reference TRBV29-1 and TRBJ1-5, is SAVISQKPSRDICQRGTSLTIQCQVDSQVTMMFWYRQQPGQSLTLIATANQGSEATYESGFVIDKFPISRPNLTFSTLTVSNMSPEDSSIYLCSVEKGAWEPQHFGDGTRLSIL.

The chain links TRBV5-1 to TRBJ1-2; 7 bases match TRBD1. This CDR3 is built from 14 residues. V shed 3 bases, J shed 8 bases, and the junction held 10 bases outside the gene matches. Germline loops: CDR1 SGHRS, CDR2 YFSETQ. The CDR3 here is CASSYNTGVEGYTF. CDR3 DNA sequence: TGCGCCAGCAGCTATAACACAGGGGTTGAGGGCTACACCTTC.

The chain joins TRBV19 to TRBJ1-3, with D hard to call. Trimming shortened V by 7 bases and J by 0 bases, and 10 bases separated the two germline ends. The germline CDR1 and CDR2 sequences are LNHDA and SQIVND (reference sequence). This CDR3 spans 14 amino acids. The CDR3 loop is CASTGSNSGNTIYF. The CDR3 DNA reads TGTGCCAGTACTGGCAGCAACTCTGGAAACACCATATATTTT.

The V and J genes are TRBV28 and TRBJ1-1; D is undetermined. The CDR3 contains 15 residues. CDR1 is MDHEN, CDR2 SYDVKM, per germline. Trimming stripped 6 bases from V and 5 bases from J, with 19 bases between. The chain's CDR3 is CASRPAWVVGTEAFF. The CDR3 bases are TGTGCCAGCAGACCCGCGTGGGTTGTAGGTACTGAAGCTTTCTTT.

This clone came up once. The CDR3 ends on some other residue instead of the conserved phenylalanine or tryptophan, so this is likely a read error. It is unclear where the CDR3 begins or ends on the DNA, so no DNA is shown, and the CDR3 is as TCRdb lists it. The V gene is TRBV7-3, the J gene TRBJ1-6. Germline V gene data show CDR1 as SGHTA and CDR2 as FQGTGA. The CDR3 has 11 amino acids, counting both end residues. CDR3 in amino acids: CASSLPGRVKL.

This clone was found a few times. This chain uses TRBV19 with TRBJ2-7, with a tentative D call TRBD2 (5 bases). Trimming took off 2 bases at V and 3 bases at J, with 8 bases between the two ends. Looked up from germline, CDR1 is LNHDA and CDR2 is SQIVND (reference sequence). There are 13 residues in the CDR3. CDR3 DNA sequence: TGTGCCAGTAGTATAAGGACTGGCTACGAGCAGTACTTC. It encodes CASSIRTGYEQYF.

The V and J genes are TRBV6-1 and TRBJ2-7; weak D call: TRBD2 (5 bases). The CDR3 consists of 14 residues. CDR1 and CDR2 from the germline V gene are MNHNS and SASEGT. Trimming cost V 4 bases and J 4 bases, with 14 bases left between them. The CDR3 nucleotides read TGTGCCAGCAGTGTCGAGCGGATCAATTACGAGCAGTACTTC. It codes for CASSVERINYEQYF.

The chain is built from TRBV5-1 and TRBJ2-7, with 10 bases that match TRBD1. CDR1 and CDR2 from the germline V gene are SGHRS and YFSETQ. After removal of 7 bases from V and 6 bases from J, the junction contained 10 bases not matched to a gene. The CDR3 loop spans 14 amino acids. In DNA, the CDR3 is TGCGCCAGCCGCACTTGGACAGGGGGAGCCGAGCAGTACTTC. Its protein is CASRTWTGGAEQYF.

The chain combines TRBV5-4 with TRBJ1-4; TRBD1 might be the D (6 bases). Germline V CDR1 and CDR2: SGHNT, YYREEE (reference sequence). Trimming pared 4 bases from V and 4 bases from J, leaving 17 bases between. The CDR3 runs 16 residues. CDR3 sequence reads: CASSTSPDRVNEKLFF. CDR3 DNA sequence: TGTGCCAGCAGCACCTCCCCGGACAGAGTTAATGAAAAACTGTTTTTT.

The chain has TRBV19 and TRBJ2-5; 10 bases align to TRBD1. J lost 3 bases, V lost 4 bases, and 8 bases had no gene match. This CDR3 region has 16 residues. The V gene's germline CDR1 is LNHDA and CDR2 SQIVND (reference sequence). The CDR3 loop is CASSRGRQGAEETQYF. The CDR3 DNA follows: TGTGCCAGTAGTAGGGGTCGACAGGGGGCAGAAGAGACCCAGTACTTC.

This rearrangement joins TRBV5-1 to TRBJ2-1; perhaps TRBD2 as D (5 bases). The germline gives CDR1 SGHRS, CDR2 YFSETQ. This CDR3 is 15 amino acids long. The ends were cut back, 0 bases at V and 1 base at J, with 8 bases in the middle. This chain's CDR3 is CASSLDPGSYNEQFF. CDR3 coding DNA: TGCGCCAGCAGCTTGGACCCGGGGTCCTACAATGAGCAGTTCTTC.

The gene calls are TRBV29-1 and TRBJ2-5, with a weak D call TRBD2 (5 bases). Trimming removed 1 base at V and 5 bases at J, with 11 bases between. CDR1 SQVTM and CDR2 ANQGSEA come from the germline V gene. The CDR3 covers 13 residues. The CDR3 DNA follows: TGCAGCGTTGAAGCACTAGTTGGTGAGACCCAGTACTTC. Translating gives CSVEALVGETQYF.

The rearrangement links TRBV25-1 to TRBJ1-5; 11 nucleotides agree with TRBD1. J gave up 7 bases and V 5 bases, and 10 bases lay outside the gene matches. Germline V CDR1 and CDR2: MGHDK, SYGVNS. The CDR3 has 16 residues. The CDR3 DNA is TGTGCCAGCAGTCCCCACGGACAGGGGGCCGGGCAGCCCCAGCATTTT. Protein: CASSPHGQGAGQPQHF.

In nucleotides, the CDR3 is TGTGCCAGCAGCCCCTTGGGTCTAGGAGCGGGGGTCTACAATGAGCAGTTCTTC. It specifies CASSPLGLGAGVYNEQFF. This rearrangement joins TRBV4-2 to TRBJ2-1, with 8 bases lining up with TRBD2. Trimming cost V 4 bases and J 3 bases; bases outside gene matches: 14. Germline CDR1 LGHNA, CDR2 YNFKEQ. The CDR3 is 18 residues long.

V usage is TRBV30 and J usage is TRBJ1-2; 7 bases line up with TRBD1. Germline lookup yields CDR1 GTSNPN and CDR2 SVGIG (reference sequence). This CDR3 region has 12 residues. V dropped 4 bases and J dropped 8; count of bases not matched to a gene: 7. This CDR3 is CAWTHGTAGYTF. The CDR3 DNA reads TGTGCCTGGACGCACGGGACAGCCGGCTACACCTTC. The full variable domain, its missing parts supplied by reference TRBV30 and TRBJ1-2, is SQTIHQWPATLVQPVGSPLSLECTVEGTSNPNLYWYRQAAGRGLQLLFYSVGIGQISSEVPQNLSASRPQDRQFILSSKKLLLSDSGFYLCAWTHGTAGYTFGSGTRLTVV.

CDR3 amino acids: CASSPDRDHTDTQYF. As DNA, the CDR3 is TGCGCCAGCAGTCCGGACAGGGACCACACAGATACGCAGTATTTT. This rearrangement joins TRBV10-1 to TRBJ2-3; 8 bases line up with TRBD1. The ends lost 5 bases at V and 2 bases at J; junction bases unmatched: 6. CDR3 length: 15 amino acids. Germline V gives CDR1 WNHNN, CDR2 SYGVQD (reference sequence).

The rearrangement uses TRBV19 and TRBJ1-1; D gene unclear. Trimming left V 7 bases short and J 1 base short, with 10 bases between. The CDR3 is 13 residues long. The V gene's germline CDR1 is LNHDA and CDR2 SQIVND (reference sequence). The CDR3 DNA follows: TGTGCCAGTACCGACGTCTCGAACACTGAAGCTTTCTTT. Translation: CASTDVSNTEAFF.

The chain combines TRBV7-9 with TRBJ2-1; D gene unclear. The CDR3 is 14 amino acids. Looked up from germline, CDR1 is SEHNR and CDR2 is FQNEAQ (reference sequence). The ends were cut back, 3 bases at V and 0 bases at J, with 6 bases in the middle. As DNA, the CDR3 is TGTGCCAGCAGCTTTAGCAGCTCCTACAATGAGCAGTTCTTC. Amino acids: CASSFSSSYNEQFF.